The rows below give T cell receptor beta chains drawn from one sample of a study of T cell changes during pregnancy in multiple sclerosis. Produced via immunoSEQ multiplex PCR; TCRdb's table is partial and in-frame only. This table holds 35,000 to 45,000 clones, roughly 88% found once. Sequenced here: peripheral blood, sampled in the second trimester of pregnancy. These receptors were collected from a female donor in good health, enrolled as a control in a pregnancy study. Both conserved end residues are part of each CDR3. D genes are given only for firm matches. Clone size is given for some rows only: seen once, a few or many times, or a class if the clone is expanded.

clone_size	d_call	j_call	v_call	cdr3_nt	cdr3_aa
-	TRBD1	TRBJ2-2	TRBV27	TGTGCCAGCAGTTTTGAGGGGGCCAAAACCGGGGAGCTGTTTTTT	CASSFEGAKTGELFF
-	-	TRBJ2-7	TRBV30	TGTGCCTGGAGTGTACCAGGGGGGCCAAGCTCCTACGAGCAGTACTTC	CAWSVPGGPSSYEQYF
few	TRBD1	TRBJ1-1	TRBV5-6	TGTGCCAGCAGCTTTATGGGGACAGGGGTCACTGAAGCTTTCTTT	CASSFMGTGVTEAFF
medium-sized	-	TRBJ1-1	TRBV7-2	TGTGCCAGCAGCTTAGGACAGGCGAACACTGAAGCTTTCTTT	CASSLGQANTEAFF
-	TRBD1	TRBJ1-2	TRBV5-4	TGTGCCAGCAGGGGCGAGACAGGGTTCTATGGCTACACCTTC	CASRGETGFYGYTF
-	-	TRBJ1-1	TRBV7-8	TGTGCCAGCAGCTTAGCGGGGAGCGACGAAGCTTTCTTT	CASSLAGSDEAFF
-	-	TRBJ2-4	TRBV11-3	TGTGCCAGCAGCTTTCGAGATGGCCCACAGGACATTCAGTACTTC	CASSFRDGPQDIQYF
-	TRBD2	TRBJ2-7	TRBV6-5	TGTGCCAGCAGTTACTCGACCCAGGGAGGGGACGAGCAGTACTTC	CASSYSTQGGDEQYF
-	-	TRBJ2-3	TRBV13	TGTGCCAGCAGCGCCGCTCGGACAGATACGCAGTATTTT	CASSAARTDTQYF
-	TRBD1	TRBJ2-5	TRBV18	TGTGCCAGCTCACTACGACAGGGGCGGGAGACCCAGTACTTC	CASSLRQGRETQYF
-	-	TRBJ1-4	TRBV18	TGTGCCAGCTCACCACTGTCAGGATCTGATGAAAAACTGTTTTTT	CASSPLSGSDEKLFF
-	-	TRBJ2-6	TRBV11-3	TGTGCCAGCAGCTTCGGCGGCTCTGGGGCCAACGTCCTGACTTTC	CASSFGGSGANVLTF
-	TRBD2	TRBJ2-5	TRBV30	TGTGCCTGGAGTGTATCTTCGGGGGGGGTCCAAGAGACCCAGTACTTC	CAWSVSSGGVQETQYF
once	-	TRBJ1-5	TRBV7-2	TGTGCCAGCAGCCTCAACGGGCAGCCCCAGCATTTT	CASSLNGQPQHF
-	-	TRBJ1-1	TRBV14	TGTGCCAGCAGCCAAGCGGGGTCGAGAGGGGCTTTCTTT	CASSQAGSRGAFF
-	TRBD1	TRBJ2-2	TRBV19	TGTGCCAGTAGTATAGGGGGACAGGGGGAAGCCGGGGAGCTGTTTTTT	CASSIGGQGEAGELFF
-	-	TRBJ2-1	TRBV9	TGTGCCAGCAGCGACTCTAGCGCCCACAATGAGCAGTTCTTC	CASSDSSAHNEQFF